One sample yielded the 23 T cell receptor beta chains listed below, sequenced in a study of cytomegalovirus exposure and HLA in healthy donors. It was with 60 Vbeta and 13 Jbeta primers that the PCR ran. Clones were read by immunoSEQ multiplex PCR, and TCRdb kept only the in-frame ones, dropping some. The data hold some 150,000 clones, with 77% observed a single time. The sample was PBMCs. The receptors originated from a male donor in good health and CMV-seronegative.

The V and J genes are TRBV11-1 and TRBJ2-7; the match to TRBD2 covers 12 bases. Losses at the gene ends were 4 bases for V and 0 bases for J; bases not matched to a gene: 10. Germline V gene sequence: CDR1 SGHAT, CDR2 FQDESV (reference sequence). CDR3 length equals 18 residues. The CDR3 DNA reads TGTGCCAGCAGCTCGCAACTAGGACTAGCGGGGAGCTCCTACGAGCAGTACTTC. Translating it yields CASSSQLGLAGSSYEQYF.

CDR3 region: CAWSVQGGKGNEQFF. CDR3 nucleotide sequence: TGTGCCTGGAGTGTACAAGGGGGTAAAGGCAATGAGCAGTTCTTC. The V gene is TRBV30, the J gene TRBJ2-1; maybe TRBD1 (6 bases). The germline V gene has CDR1 GTSNPN and CDR2 SVGIG (reference sequence). Trimming took off 0 bases at V and 6 bases at J, with 15 bases between the two ends. The CDR3 has 15 amino acids.

About this clone itself: Different DNA sequences within this sample yield the same CDR3. This chain uses TRBV7-9 with TRBJ2-5; TRBD2 might be the D (6 bases). CDR1 and CDR2 from the germline V gene are SEHNR and FQNEAQ (reference sequence). Trimming shortened V by 3 bases and J by 1 base, and 9 bases separated the two germline ends. This CDR3 has 14 residues. CDR3 residues: CASSFPGVQETQYF. CDR3 DNA sequence: TGTGCCAGCAGCTTCCCGGGAGTCCAAGAGACCCAGTACTTC.

The chain has TRBV19 and TRBJ1-2, with D uncertain. The CDR3 length is 17 residues. The ends were cut back, 6 bases at V and 0 bases at J, with 20 bases in the middle. In germline, CDR1 is LNHDA, CDR2 SQIVND (reference sequence). CDR3 loop: CASSQQTSWAPNYGYTF. CDR3 nucleotide sequence: TGTGCCAGTAGCCAACAAACGTCATGGGCCCCTAACTATGGCTACACCTTC.

The genes are TRBV30 and TRBJ2-1; D might be TRBD2 (6 bases). Germline V CDR1 and CDR2: GTSNPN, SVGIG (reference sequence). V was cut by 8 bases and J by 2 bases, with 19 bases left in between. This CDR3 has 15 residues. DNA for the CDR3: TGTGCCCGAGACGGCGGGACTCCAGCCTACAATGAGCAGTTCTTC. Protein product: CARDGGTPAYNEQFF.

This clone has a single count. The J gene is TRBJ2-5, the V gene TRBV7-5; the table's D gene call, TRBD2, was not cross checked with the DNA. TRBV7-5 is shown as a pseudogene. This CDR3 spans 16 amino acids. CDR3 DNA sequence: TGTGCCAGAAGCCCCTCCCAGCGGGAGGGCCAAGAGACCCAGTACTTC. This codes for CARSPSQREGQETQYF.

As regards this clone: Other DNA sequences from this sample encode an identical CDR3 as well. V gene TRBV27 combines with J gene TRBJ1-2; the match to TRBD1 covers 8 bases. The CDR3 loop spans 13 amino acids. Trimming cost V 3 bases and J 3 bases; bases outside gene matches: 0. Germline values: CDR1 MNHEY, CDR2 SMNVEV (reference sequence). CDR3 nucleotide sequence: TGTGCCAGCAGTTTGGACAGGGACTATGGCTACACCTTC. Its protein is CASSLDRDYGYTF.

This clone appeared a few times. This chain joins TRBV2 and TRBJ2-1; 13 nucleotides match TRBD2. J gave up 4 bases and V 6 bases, and 0 bases lay outside the gene matches. The CDR3 runs to 14 residues. From germline, CDR1 is SNHLY and CDR2 FYNNEI. CDR3 sequence reads: CASRLAGGYNEQFF. DNA for the CDR3: TGTGCCAGCAGACTAGCGGGAGGGTACAATGAGCAGTTCTTC.

The chain recombines TRBV7-2 with TRBJ1-2; 9 bases align to TRBD1. The CDR3 runs to 16 residues. Per the germline V gene, CDR1 is SGHTA and CDR2 is FQGNSA. The trim removed 5 bases at V and 8 bases at J, leaving 15 bases unmatched. The CDR3 sequence is CASSPPGQGISRGYTF. The DNA of the CDR3 is TGTGCCAGCAGCCCACCGGGACAGGGAATCTCGCGGGGCTACACCTTC.

The gene calls are TRBV2 and TRBJ1-4; 9 bases match TRBD1. Germline V gene data show CDR1 as SNHLY and CDR2 as FYNNEI. The CDR3 spans 15 residues. J lost 7 bases, V lost 6 bases, and 9 bases had no gene match. This CDR3 is CASRHETGGSEKLFF. The CDR3 DNA reads TGTGCCAGCAGGCACGAGACAGGGGGGTCTGAAAAACTGTTTTTT.

A single count supports this clone. The chain uses TRBV14 and TRBJ2-2; the D gene is possibly TRBD2 (6 bases). Germline V gives CDR1 SGHDN, CDR2 FVKESK. Trimming left V 4 bases short and J 7 bases short, with 13 bases between. The CDR3 runs 14 residues. The CDR3 spells CASSPSTSYGELFF. The CDR3 DNA is TGTGCCAGCAGCCCTTCGACTAGTTACGGGGAGCTGTTTTTT.

J is TRBJ2-7 and V is TRBV11-3; D not resolved. The germline V gene encodes CDR1 SGHNT and CDR2 YENEEA. V lost 0 bases and J 3 bases, leaving 6 bases between the germline ends. The CDR3 has 13 amino acids. For the CDR3, the DNA is TGTGCCAGCAGCTTAGATCCGAGCTACGAGCAGTACTTC. Translated, it gives CASSLDPSYEQYF.

In this sample, this clone turned up a few times. V and J are TRBV10-3 and TRBJ1-2, with TRBD1 as a possible D gene (6 bases). V was cut by 0 bases and J by 4 bases, with 12 bases left in between. Germline V gene sequence: CDR1 ENHRY, CDR2 SYGVKD. This CDR3 is 15 amino acids long. The CDR3 here is CAISESYQGPYGYTF. CDR3 nucleotide sequence: TGTGCCATCAGTGAGTCTTATCAGGGGCCCTATGGCTACACCTTC.

The chain recombines TRBV7-2 with TRBJ1-2, with 12 positions matching TRBD1. Germline CDR1 SGHTA, CDR2 FQGNSA. There are 14 residues in the CDR3. Trimming at V came to 6 bases and at J to 8 bases, leaving 7 bases not matched to a gene. Here the CDR3 DNA reads TGTGCCAGCAGACCACCGGGACAGGGGGCCGGCTACACCTTC. Translating gives CASRPPGQGAGYTF.

The J gene is TRBJ2-4, the V gene TRBV7-8; TRBD2 agrees at 11 bases. Germline V gene sequence: CDR1 SGHVS, CDR2 FQNEAQ. This CDR3 contains 15 residues. The V gene end was trimmed by 4 bases and the J gene end by 6 bases; junction bases not matched to a gene: 5. The CDR3 loop is CASSSSGTSGNIQYF. The CDR3 nucleotides are TGTGCCAGCAGCTCCTCCGGGACTAGCGGAAACATTCAGTACTTC.

The rearrangement uses TRBV18 and TRBJ1-2; D might be TRBD1 (6 bases). Trimming stripped 3 bases from V and 0 bases from J, with 11 bases between. This CDR3 is built from 15 residues. The germline gives CDR1 KGHSH, CDR2 LQKENI. The CDR3 region is CASSPIRGANYGYTF. CDR3 in DNA: TGTGCCAGCTCACCGATCAGGGGAGCTAACTATGGCTACACCTTC.

The CDR3 protein is CASRPQGGKVEQYF. As DNA, the CDR3 is TGTGCCAGCAGACCACAGGGGGGAAAGGTCGAGCAGTACTTC. The chain employs TRBV27 and TRBJ2-7; 8 nucleotides match TRBD1. The V gene end was trimmed by 6 bases and the J gene end by 6 bases; junction bases not matched to a gene: 10. Germline assignment: CDR1 MNHEY and CDR2 SMNVEV (reference sequence). There are 14 residues in the CDR3.

CDR3 sequence (DNA): TGCGCCAGCAGCCGAGGGGGGGGCTCTGGAAACACCATATATTTT. Its translation: CASSRGGGSGNTIYF. The chain employs TRBV4-3 and TRBJ1-3; perhaps TRBD1 as D (6 bases). Germline V CDR1 and CDR2: LGHNA, YSLEER. V was pared by 4 bases and J by 0 bases, with 10 bases between. The CDR3 loop spans 15 amino acids.

The V call is TRBV15, the J call TRBJ2-7; 9 bases match TRBD2. Germline V gene data show CDR1 as LNHNV and CDR2 as YYDKDF (reference sequence). The CDR3 contains 17 residues. V was pared by 1 base and J by 2 bases, with 9 bases of the junction left unmatched. The CDR3 is CATSRGGSGSRTYEQYF. The CDR3 nucleotides are TGTGCCACCAGCAGAGGAGGTAGCGGGAGTCGTACCTACGAGCAGTACTTC.

The chain joins TRBV6-5 to TRBJ2-6; D is possibly TRBD2 (7 bases). Germline CDR1 is MNHEY and CDR2 is SVGAGI. The CDR3 is 15 amino acids. V lost 2 bases to trimming and J lost 4 bases, with 9 bases between them. DNA of the CDR3: TGTGCCAGCAGTTACGGGGGGGCCGGGGCCAACGTCCTGACTTTC. Translation gives CASSYGGAGANVLTF.

This chain joins TRBV5-5 and TRBJ2-7; tentative D call: TRBD1 (6 bases). V was pared by 7 bases and J by 7 bases, with 15 bases between. There are 12 residues in the CDR3. Germline lookup yields CDR1 SGHKS and CDR2 YYEKEE (reference sequence). CDR3 protein: CASPDRPGEQYF. CDR3 sequence (DNA): TGTGCCAGCCCCGACAGGCCGGGTGAGCAGTACTTC. Based on the CDR3 plus reference TRBV5-5 and TRBJ2-7, the full variable domain is DAGVTQSPTHLIKTRGQQVTLRCSPISGHKSVSWYQQVLGQGPQFIFQYYEKEERGRGNFPDRFSARQFPNYSSELNVNALLLGDSALYLCASPDRPGEQYFGPGTRLTVT.

The genes are TRBV6-1 and TRBJ2-7, with 10 nucleotides matching TRBD1. The CDR3 is made up of 14 amino acids. V was pared by 5 bases and J by 4 bases, with 5 bases of the junction left unmatched. Germline V gives CDR1 MNHNS, CDR2 SASEGT. CDR3 bases: TGTGCCAGCAGTTTAGGACAGGGGGGGTACGAGCAGTACTTC. Protein sequence: CASSLGQGGYEQYF.

The gene calls are TRBV5-8 and TRBJ1-1; no clear D gene. This CDR3 has 15 residues. The germline V and J ends were trimmed by 0 bases and 0 bases, with 9 bases remaining between them. The germline CDR1 and CDR2 sequences are SGHTS and YDEGEE. In DNA form, the CDR3 reads TGTGCCAGCAGCTTGGGCAGCCAGGTGAACACTGAAGCTTTCTTT. This translates into CASSLGSQVNTEAFF.